This T cell receptor (beta chain) was observed in a study of T cell responses to AZD1222 COVID-19 vaccine. Study-level results: Of spike-specific TCRs, nearly half reportedly target regions left unmutated in variants. The sample set comprised mostly white British donors with more females, and clonal diversity was possibly underestimated. Spike-specific TCR breadth and depth grew following two AZD1222 doses. There were vaccine-associated CD4 TCRs across spike, dominant at 160-218 and 743-854.

Method: immunoSEQ multiplex PCR; TCRdb's copy keeps in-frame clones and lacks some. This sample has some 120,000 clones; roughly 89% occur once, and the top ten carry around 10%. Trimming cost V 3 bases and J 6 bases; bases outside gene matches: 8. CDR1 and CDR2 (germline): SGHTA, FQGNSA. This CDR3 is built from 14 residues. Details on this clone: Its antigen remains unidentified.

This TCR derives from an adult in good health. This sequence joins TRBV7-2 and TRBJ2-7; 7 nucleotides agree with TRBD2. The sequenced sample was peripheral blood, obtained on day 0 of MenACWY control vaccination. The DNA of the CDR3 is TGTGCCAGCAGCTTGCCGGGACTAACTTCCGAGCAGTACTTC. It codes for CASSLPGLTSEQYF.